Listed below are T cell receptor beta chains from one sample, sequenced in a study of spatial heterogeneity in lung cancer. TCRdb fed the 5' RACE reads into MiXCR, producing one record per CDR3 protein. The sample has about 11,000 distinct CDR3 sequences, 10% seen once; the top ten hold about 34%. This material consisted of PBMCs, taken at follow-up. The source is a female donor with early-stage non-small cell lung cancer. CDR3s include the opening cysteine and the closing phenylalanine or tryptophan. The D gene is left open where the match is weak. Clone size is shown for a subset of rows, as once, few, many or a class of expanded clone.

v_call,j_call,clone_size,d_call,cdr3_nt,cdr3_aa
TRBV13,TRBJ2-5,many,-,TGTGCCAGCAGCTTAGGCGGGCCCCGAAGAAGTCAAGAGACCCAGTACTTC,CASSLGGPRRSQETQYF
TRBV27,TRBJ1-2,-,-,TGTGCCAGCAGTCCCAGGGGCAACTATGGCTACACCTTC,CASSPRGNYGYTF
TRBV12-3/TRBV12-4,TRBJ2-5,many,TRBD1,TGTGCCAGCAGTCCGACAGGGCTAGGGGAGACCCAGTACTTC,CASSPTGLGETQYF
TRBV7-9,TRBJ1-4,many,-,TGTGCCAGCAGCTTAGGAGGGCCGCGCGAAAAACTGTTTTTT,CASSLGGPREKLFF
TRBV3-1,TRBJ1-5,large,-,TGTGCCAGCAGCCAAGATGCAGGGAGGGGACAGCCCCAGCATTTT,CASSQDAGRGQPQHF
TRBV9,TRBJ2-1,many,-,TGTGCCAGCAGCGTAGAAACTAGTTATGATGAGCAGTTCTTC,CASSVETSYDEQFF
TRBV12-3/TRBV12-4,TRBJ2-2,few,-,TGTGCCAGCAGTTTACCGGCAGCCATTAACACCGGGGAGCTGTTTTTT,CASSLPAAINTGELFF
TRBV7-2,TRBJ2-5,many,-,TGTGCCAGCAGCCCGGACTACCTCCAAGAGACCCAGTACTTC,CASSPDYLQETQYF
TRBV28,TRBJ2-1,many,-,TGTGCCAGCAGCCAGGTTACAGAGCAGTTCTTC,CASSQVTEQFF
TRBV5-1,TRBJ1-4,many,TRBD1,TGCGCCAGCAGCAAAACAGGGGGAGTTGAAAAACTGTTTTTT,CASSKTGGVEKLFF
TRBV29-1,TRBJ2-5,many,-,TGCAGCGTTGAAGGAGCCAGACAGTTCCAAGAGACCCAGTACTTC,CSVEGARQFQETQYF
TRBV6-2/TRBV6-3,TRBJ2-7,many,-,TGTGCCAGCAGTTGGGGTGTCTACGAGCAGTACTTC,CASSWGVYEQYF
TRBV7-2,TRBJ2-1,many,TRBD2,TGTGCCAGCAGCGGTAGCGGGATTTACAATGAGCAGTTCTTC,CASSGSGIYNEQFF
TRBV4-2,TRBJ2-1,many,-,TGTGCCAGCAGCCAAGATATCGGGCAGGCCACCTACAATGAGCAGTTCTTC,CASSQDIGQATYNEQFF
TRBV12-3/TRBV12-4,TRBJ1-1,many,-,TGTGCCAGCAGTTTAAGGGGTGGCACTGAAGCTTTCTTT,CASSLRGGTEAFF
TRBV4-3,TRBJ1-2,many,-,TGCGCCAGCAGCCAAGAGGGCAGGGTGGTGAGCGGCTACACCTTC,CASSQEGRVVSGYTF
TRBV28,TRBJ1-5,-,TRBD1,TGTGCCAGCAGGTCCCAGGGGGGGTCGCGCAATCAGCCCCAGCATTTT,CASRSQGGSRNQPQHF
TRBV7-8,TRBJ2-3,few,-,TGTGCCAGCAGCGAACTACGGACTAGCACAGATACGCAGTATTTT,CASSELRTSTDTQYF
TRBV29-1,TRBJ2-5,many,TRBD2,TGCAGCGTTATAGCGGGAGTCTTTGAGACCCAGTACTTC,CSVIAGVFETQYF
TRBV7-2,TRBJ1-2,few,-,TGTGCCAGCACCCTCGGGACACTCGGCTACACCTTC,CASTLGTLGYTF
TRBV20-1,TRBJ2-5,many,-,TGCAGTGCTAGAGATCGCACAGAACAAGAGACCCAGTACTTC,CSARDRTEQETQYF
TRBV6-2/TRBV6-3,TRBJ1-1,many,-,TGTGCCAGCACCCCCGCCGAGAGGAACACTGAAGCTTTCTTT,CASTPAERNTEAFF
TRBV2,TRBJ2-1,-,-,TGTGCCAGCACCAGAAGAGGGTCGTCCGACAATGAGCAGTTCTTC,CASTRRGSSDNEQFF
TRBV2,TRBJ2-1,-,-,TGTGCCAGCAGTGCTGAACAGGAGAGCTACAATGAGCAGTTCTTC,CASSAEQESYNEQFF
TRBV12-3/TRBV12-4,TRBJ2-3,medium-sized,TRBD2,TGTGCCAGCAGTCCCCGGGGGGGCTCAGATACGCAGTATTTT,CASSPRGGSDTQYF
TRBV20-1,TRBJ2-1,many,TRBD2,TGCAGTGCTAGAGGAACTAGCGGGAGTGGGGTTGAGCAGTTCTTC,CSARGTSGSGVEQFF